What follows are 31 T cell receptor beta chains derived from one specimen sequenced in a study of T cells of healthy individuals. TCRdb reprocessed the 5' RACE reads with MiXCR, giving one entry per CDR3 protein. The profile shows 40,000 to 65,000 distinct CDR3 sequences, approximately 14% of them singletons. The receptors were gathered from a human donor in good health.

The chain links TRBV11-2 to TRBJ1-2, with D perhaps matching TRBD1 (5 bases). The CDR3 covers 11 residues. With 6 bases removed from V and 7 bases from J, the gap between germline ends came to 9 bases. Looked up from germline, CDR1 is SGHAT and CDR2 is FQNNGV. CDR3 in amino acids: CASSTGAGYTF. The CDR3 nucleotides are TGTGCCAGCAGTACAGGAGCTGGCTACACCTTC.

The table lists this clonotype with a few counts. The genes are TRBV5-1 and TRBJ2-5; TRBD2 aligns across 12 bases. The CDR3 spans 17 residues. V shed 3 bases and J 2 bases; nucleotides not matched to a gene: 8. CDR1 and CDR2 (germline): SGHRS, YFSETQ. The CDR3 region has the DNA TGCGCCAGCAGCTCGAGGCGACTAGCGGGGGATCAAGAGACCCAGTACTTC. Translating gives CASSSRRLAGDQETQYF.

This clonotype was recorded at least ten times. This chain joins TRBV28 and TRBJ1-1; D gene uncertain. The CDR3 covers 14 residues. Germline loops: CDR1 MDHEN, CDR2 SYDVKM. V shed 7 bases and J shed 0 bases, with 12 bases lying between them. This chain's CDR3 is CASMTSGVNTEAFF. Here the CDR3 DNA reads TGTGCCAGCATGACATCAGGAGTGAACACTGAAGCTTTCTTT. The full variable domain, completed using reference TRBV28 and TRBJ1-1, is DVKVTQSSRYLVKRTGEKVFLECVQDMDHENMFWYRQDPGLGLRLIYFSYDVKMKEKGDIPEGYSVSREKKERFSLILESASTNQTSMYLCASMTSGVNTEAFFGQGTRLTVV.

This clonotype has ten or more counts. V gene TRBV6-5 combines with J gene TRBJ2-1; TRBD2 is a possible D gene (5 bases). Germline values: CDR1 MNHEY, CDR2 SVGAGI. The CDR3 totals 13 residues. Trimming cost V 6 bases and J 5 bases, with 11 bases left between them. The CDR3 is CASRTGINNEQFF. The CDR3 nucleotides are TGTGCCAGCAGGACGGGAATCAACAATGAGCAGTTCTTC.

This chain connects TRBV20-1 to TRBJ2-3; TRBD2 matches at 10 bases. Trimming at V came to 6 bases and at J to 4 bases, leaving 4 bases not matched to a gene. The CDR3 consists of 13 residues. Germline loops: CDR1 DFQATT, CDR2 SNEGSKA (reference sequence). The CDR3 coding sequence is TGCAGTGCGGTTAGCGGGAGGTCAGATACGCAGTATTTT. Translated: CSAVSGRSDTQYF.

This clonotype has only a few counts. The J gene is TRBJ2-1, the V gene TRBV12-3 or TRBV12-4; maybe TRBD1 (5 bases). V was pared by 7 bases and J by 13 bases, with 17 bases between. The CDR3 spans 12 residues. CDR3 nucleotide sequence: TGTGCCAGCACCGCCCAGGGTCTTGAACAGTTCTTC. Its translation is CASTAQGLEQFF.

CDR3 sequence (DNA): TGCAGTGCTAGAGATCGCAGCGGGGGGGTCTCCTACAATGAGCAGTTCTTC. Translating it yields CSARDRSGGVSYNEQFF. The J gene is TRBJ2-1, the V gene TRBV20-1; TRBD2 agrees at 10 bases. The CDR3 spans 17 residues. With V trimmed by 0 bases and J by 0 bases, 5 bases remained unmatched. Germline CDR1 reads DFQATT; CDR2 reads SNEGSKA (reference sequence).

This clonotype was counted many times. J is TRBJ1-1 and V is TRBV7-8; no firm D call. With 2 bases removed from V and 1 base from J, the gap between germline ends came to 8 bases. In germline, CDR1 is SGHVS, CDR2 FQNEAQ. The CDR3 totals 14 residues. CDR3 coding DNA: TGTGCCAGCAGCTTACGAACGGGGAACACTGAAGCTTTCTTT. Translation: CASSLRTGNTEAFF.

V gene TRBV10-1 combines with J gene TRBJ2-2; D is unclear. The CDR3 sequence is 12 residues long. V lost 8 bases and J lost 6, with 10 bases in between. Germline assignment: CDR1 WNHNN and CDR2 SYGVQD (reference sequence). CDR3 DNA sequence: TGCGCCAGCGGTTCAGGCGCCGGGGAGCTGTTTTTT. This gives the protein CASGSGAGELFF.

This clonotype showed up many times. The chain recombines TRBV7-8 with TRBJ1-2; D is ambiguous. The CDR3 is made up of 12 amino acids. Trimming shortened V by 3 bases and J by 4 bases, and 6 bases separated the two germline ends. Germline CDR1 is SGHVS and CDR2 is FQNEAQ. CDR3 in amino acids: CASSLDGYGYTF. The CDR3 region has the DNA TGTGCCAGCAGCTTGGACGGCTATGGCTACACCTTC.

This clonotype appeared a few times. CDR3 nucleotides: TGCGCCAGCAGTGAGCGGGCCCGGGAGACCCAGTACTTC. Residues: CASSERARETQYF. The V and J genes are TRBV10-2 and TRBJ2-5; D is unclear. CDR1 is WSHSY, CDR2 SAAADI, per germline. The CDR3 sequence is 13 residues long. Deletions cut 2 bases from V and 5 bases from J, with 9 bases between.

The V call is TRBV20-1, the J call TRBJ1-5, with 10 nucleotides matching TRBD1. The CDR3 has 15 amino acids. Germline V lookup: CDR1 DFQATT, CDR2 SNEGSKA (reference sequence). The ends lost 6 bases at V and 3 bases at J; junction bases unmatched: 8. The CDR3 spells CSAGTGAQVNQPQHF. CDR3 sequence (DNA): TGCAGTGCCGGGACAGGGGCCCAGGTCAATCAGCCCCAGCATTTT.

This clonotype was seen ten or more times. The V call is TRBV12-3 or TRBV12-4, the J call TRBJ2-1; D assignment may be TRBD1 or TRBD2 (5 bases each). V was clipped by 7 bases and J by 5 bases, with 18 bases between them. The CDR3 totals 15 residues. This CDR3 reads CASTPEGSSHNEQFF. CDR3 DNA sequence: TGTGCCAGCACCCCTGAGGGGAGCAGCCACAATGAGCAGTTCTTC.

This clonotype was picked up many times. The chain is built from TRBV20-1 and TRBJ1-3, with 7 bases lining up with TRBD1. V dropped 1 base and J dropped 2; count of bases not matched to a gene: 5. The CDR3 has 15 residues. CDR1 and CDR2 from the germline V gene are DFQATT and SNEGSKA (reference sequence). In nucleotides, the CDR3 is TGCAGTGCTAGAGGGGGACAGCAACCTGGAAACACCATATATTTT. Its protein product is CSARGGQQPGNTIYF.

This clonotype was counted at least ten times. The CDR3 protein is CAIRTGTTNTGELFF. The CDR3 nucleotides are TGTGCCATCAGGACCGGGACAACGAACACCGGGGAGCTGTTTTTT. The chain couples TRBV10-3 to TRBJ2-2, with D possibly matching TRBD1 (6 bases). Trimming left V 6 bases short and J 0 bases short, with 11 bases between. Germline loops: CDR1 ENHRY, CDR2 SYGVKD. The CDR3 is 15 amino acids.

Many counts were recorded for this clonotype. The chain combines TRBV30 with TRBJ2-7; the D gene is possibly TRBD2 (6 bases). CDR3 length equals 16 residues. CDR1 and CDR2 (germline): GTSNPN, SVGIG (reference sequence). Trimming pared 3 bases from V and 1 base from J, leaving 19 bases between. The CDR3 DNA reads TGTGCCTGGAGCCGTTCCACCGGGACTTTTTCCTACGAGCAGTACTTC. Translation gives CAWSRSTGTFSYEQYF.

The chain has TRBV7-9 and TRBJ2-7; D is unclear. This CDR3 comprises 11 residues. Trimming removed 6 bases at V and 2 bases at J, with 5 bases between. Germline CDR1 is SEHNR and CDR2 is FQNEAQ (reference sequence). The CDR3 reads CASSYTYEQYF. CDR3 DNA sequence: TGTGCCAGCAGTTATACCTACGAGCAGTACTTC.

In this sample, this clonotype turned up many times. V usage is TRBV7-2 and J usage is TRBJ1-4; TRBD1 matches at 10 bases. CDR1 and CDR2 from the germline V gene are SGHTA and FQGNSA. CDR3 length: 16 amino acids. Trimming cost V 1 base and J 8 bases; bases outside gene matches: 7. The CDR3 region has the DNA TGTGCCAGCAGCTTAGACGGCGGGACAGGGGCCGAAAAACTGTTTTTT. Translated: CASSLDGGTGAEKLFF.

The chain uses TRBV18 and TRBJ2-1; D not resolved. CDR1 is KGHSH, CDR2 LQKENI, per germline. Trimming pared 4 bases from V and 5 bases from J, leaving 12 bases between. This CDR3 contains 14 residues. The DNA for the CDR3 is TGTGCCAGCTCACTGAGCCACCGGGACAATGAGCAGTTCTTC. Translation: CASSLSHRDNEQFF.

The chain couples TRBV12-3 or TRBV12-4 to TRBJ2-5; maybe TRBD1 (6 bases). The V gene lost 4 bases and the J gene lost 2 bases, with 8 bases spanning the gap. This CDR3 is built from 13 residues. The DNA of the CDR3 is TGTGCCAGCAGTTGGGGGACACAAGAGACCCAGTACTTC. It yields the protein CASSWGTQETQYF.

This clonotype was counted at least ten times. The J gene is TRBJ2-2, the V gene TRBV6-6; D tentatively fits TRBD1 or TRBD2 (5 bases each). This CDR3 region has 13 residues. Germline-derived CDR1 and CDR2 are MNHNY and SVGAGI (reference sequence). V was pared by 8 bases and J by 6 bases, with 13 bases between. CDR3 residues: CASGRGGAGELFF. The CDR3 DNA reads TGTGCCAGCGGCCGTGGGGGAGCCGGGGAGCTGTTTTTT.

The table lists this clonotype with many counts. This CDR3 is CASSRRTVGNTGELFF. The CDR3 bases are TGTGCCAGCAGCCGAAGGACGGTAGGAAACACCGGGGAGCTGTTTTTT. The chain joins TRBV12-3 or TRBV12-4 to TRBJ2-2; no definite D call. The V and J ends lost 6 bases and 2 bases respectively, with 16 bases between them. The CDR3 has 16 residues.

There are a few counts of this clonotype. The V call is TRBV5-1, the J call TRBJ2-1; D remains ambiguous. V shed 1 base and J shed 4 bases, with 9 bases lying between them. The CDR3 is 14 residues long. The germline V gene has CDR1 SGHRS and CDR2 YFSETQ. CDR3 DNA: TGCGCCAGCAGCTTGCGGCTGGATTACAATGAGCAGTTCTTC. The encoded protein is CASSLRLDYNEQFF. Together with reference TRBV5-1 and TRBJ2-1, the CDR3 gives the full variable domain: KAGVTQTPRYLIKTRGQQVTLSCSPISGHRSVSWYQQTPGQGLQFLFEYFSETQRNKGNFPGRFSGRQFSNSRSEMNVSTLELGDSALYLCASSLRLDYNEQFFGPGTRLTVL.

This clonotype turned up a few times. V gene TRBV5-7 combines with J gene TRBJ2-7; the D gene is possibly TRBD2 (7 bases). TRBV5-7 is annotated as an ORF whose role is uncertain. CDR3 length: 19 residues. Trimming stripped 3 bases from V and 2 bases from J, with 27 bases between. CDR3 in amino acids: CASSSQDYRGGCTTYEQYF. DNA for the CDR3: TGTGCCAGCAGCTCACAAGACTACCGCGGGGGCTGCACCACCTACGAGCAGTACTTC.

This clonotype has at least ten counts. This chain connects TRBV24-1 to TRBJ2-5; 7 bases match TRBD1. The CDR3 loop spans 16 amino acids. The V gene's germline CDR1 is KGHDR and CDR2 SFDVKD. V gave up 4 bases and J gave up 1 base; unmatched junction bases: 8. In nucleotides, the CDR3 is TGTGCCACCAGTGAACCGCATGGGACAGCCCAAGAGACCCAGTACTTC. Its translation: CATSEPHGTAQETQYF.

This clonotype was observed many times. The rearrangement joins TRBV15 to TRBJ1-2; D is ambiguous. This CDR3 is built from 17 residues. V gave up 1 base and J gave up 4 bases, with 19 bases separating them. Per the germline V gene, CDR1 is LNHNV and CDR2 is YYDKDF (reference sequence). The chain's CDR3 is CATSRGDGRGPLYGYTF. CDR3 bases: TGTGCCACCAGCAGAGGGGATGGGAGAGGCCCTCTCTATGGCTACACCTTC.

This clonotype was detected many times. The chain combines TRBV6-5 with TRBJ2-7; 11 bases align to TRBD1. The CDR3 contains 14 residues. Germline CDR1 MNHEY, CDR2 SVGAGI. Unmatched junction bases numbered 5, after V lost 6 bases and J lost 4 bases. As DNA, the CDR3 is TGTGCCAGCAGCCGGGACAGGGGGAGATACGAGCAGTACTTC. Its translation is CASSRDRGRYEQYF.

This clonotype came up many times. This chain uses TRBV29-1 with TRBJ1-1; D is undetermined. CDR3 size: 13 residues. With 1 base removed from V and 0 bases from J, the gap between germline ends came to 6 bases. CDR1 and CDR2 from the germline V gene are SQVTM and ANQGSEA. CDR3 protein: CSVEGRMNTEAFF. CDR3 bases: TGCAGCGTTGAAGGACGGATGAACACTGAAGCTTTCTTT. The full variable domain, rest sourced from reference TRBV29-1 and TRBJ1-1, is SAVISQKPSRDICQRGTSLTIQCQVDSQVTMMFWYRQQPGQSLTLIATANQGSEATYESGFVIDKFPISRPNLTFSTLTVSNMSPEDSSIYLCSVEGRMNTEAFFGQGTRLTVV.

This clonotype was seen repeatedly, ten times or more. This chain joins TRBV20-1 and TRBJ2-3; no reliable D call. The germline V gene has CDR1 DFQATT and CDR2 SNEGSKA (reference sequence). The CDR3 loop spans 11 amino acids. The V and J ends lost 7 bases and 4 bases respectively, with 9 bases between them. The CDR3 DNA reads as TGCAGTGGCGGACGAGCAGATACGCAGTATTTT. Its protein is CSGGRADTQYF.

The V gene is TRBV7-2, the J gene TRBJ2-5; 7 positions match TRBD2. Unmatched junction bases numbered 10, after V lost 5 bases and J lost 4 bases. Germline CDR1 reads SGHTA; CDR2 reads FQGNSA. This CDR3 has 15 residues. The CDR3 coding sequence is TGTGCCAGCAGCCCGCCCGGGGGGTATGCAGAGACCCAGTACTTC. This translates into CASSPPGGYAETQYF.

This clonotype was recorded once. A much larger clone differs from this one at a single base, so this may be a read error. The chain links TRBV6-2 or TRBV6-3 to TRBJ2-1; TRBD2 matches at 11 bases. CDR1 MNHEY and CDR2 SVGEGT come from the germline V gene. V lost 5 bases, J lost 0 bases, and 0 bases stayed unmatched. CDR3 length: 15 amino acids. CDR3 residues: CASSTSGSSYNEQFF. CDR3 coding DNA: TGTGCCAGCAGTACTAGCGGGAGCTCCTACAATGAGCAGTTCTTC.